The 30 T cell receptor beta chains reported below all come from one sample, sequenced in a study of CD4 T cells in relation to SARS-CoV-2 and coronaviruses. Antigens for these TCRs are unknown. Only in-frame clones appear in the TCRdb table, and some are missing; sequencing was by immunoSEQ multiplex PCR. This sample has some 19,000 clones, with around four fifths found just once. CD4+ T cells from unexposed donors were obtained before the COVID-19 pandemic (2011-2018). CD4+ T cells were isolated from the cells after 10 days of culture. The specimen was CD4+ T cells from PBMCs, cultured in vitro. Receptor source: a human donor in good health.

This chain connects TRBV2 to TRBJ2-7; D possibly uses TRBD1 or TRBD2 (5 bases each). Germline V lookup: CDR1 SNHLY, CDR2 FYNNEI. V lost 7 bases, J lost 0 bases, and 22 bases lay in between. The CDR3 is 17 amino acids. CDR3 nucleotide sequence: TGTGCCAGCATGGGGGATCCAAACCCTCAGAGCTCCTACGAGCAGTACTTC. It is translated as CASMGDPNPQSSYEQYF.

The J gene is TRBJ1-3, the V gene TRBV6-5; the D is unclear. Per germline, CDR1 MNHEY and CDR2 SVGAGI. CDR3 length: 16 residues. Between the trimmed V and J ends, which lost 2 bases and 0 bases, there was a span of 11 bases. The CDR3 DNA is TGTGCCAGCAGTTACGGCCATCCGAGCTCTGGAAACACCATATATTTT. Amino acid sequence: CASSYGHPSSGNTIYF.

The J gene is TRBJ1-5, the V gene TRBV6-2 or TRBV6-3; TRBD1 might be the D (5 bases). V was clipped by 4 bases and J by 3 bases, with 10 bases between them. The V gene's germline CDR1 is MNHEY and CDR2 SVGEGT. The CDR3 sequence is 14 residues long. CDR3 sequence reads: CASSWGSLNQPQHF. In DNA, the CDR3 is TGTGCCAGCAGTTGGGGGAGCCTCAATCAGCCCCAGCATTTT.

By sample share, this clone is medium-sized. The chain employs TRBV4-2 and TRBJ1-4; a weak D match, TRBD1 (6 bases). The length of the CDR3 is 15 residues. The germline V gene has CDR1 LGHNA and CDR2 YNFKEQ. V dropped 0 bases and J dropped 5 bases, with 10 bases sitting between them. CDR3 sequence (DNA): TGTGCCAGCAGCCAAGATCGGGGGGCAAATGAAAAACTGTTTTTT. Translated, it gives CASSQDRGANEKLFF.

The chain is built from TRBV6-5 and TRBJ1-2, with 9 positions matching TRBD1. V was pared by 4 bases and J by 4 bases, with 7 bases of the junction left unmatched. Germline values: CDR1 MNHEY, CDR2 SVGAGI. The CDR3 sequence is 15 residues long. The CDR3 spells CASSSTGGFVYGYTF. CDR3 coding DNA: TGTGCCAGCAGTTCGACAGGGGGATTTGTCTATGGCTACACCTTC.

This clone has just a few counts. The chain links TRBV5-1 to TRBJ2-7, with 10 bases lining up with TRBD2. Germline values: CDR1 SGHRS, CDR2 YFSETQ. The CDR3 has 16 residues. The J segment lost 6 bases and the V segment lost 2 bases, leaving 11 bases of the junction unmatched. CDR3: CASSLIKASGSVEQYF. In DNA, the CDR3 is TGCGCCAGCAGCTTAATAAAGGCTAGCGGGAGTGTCGAGCAGTACTTC.

The chain carries TRBV19 and TRBJ2-2; D is unclear. The ends were cut back, 4 bases at V and 0 bases at J, with 6 bases in the middle. CDR1 is LNHDA, CDR2 SQIVND, per germline (reference sequence). The CDR3 totals 14 residues. CDR3 in amino acids: CASSKGANTGELFF. CDR3 DNA: TGTGCCAGTAGTAAAGGAGCGAACACCGGGGAGCTGTTTTTT.

CDR3 DNA: TGTGCCAGCAGTTTACAGGCGACCCACGAGACCCAGTACTTC. Protein product: CASSLQATHETQYF. The rearrangement links TRBV6-5 to TRBJ2-5; a possible D gene is TRBD1 (5 bases). The germline gives CDR1 MNHEY, CDR2 SVGAGI. The ends were cut back, 4 bases at V and 5 bases at J, with 14 bases in the middle. The CDR3 contains 14 residues.

This chain links TRBV5-1 with TRBJ1-1, with TRBD1 identical over 8 bases. From germline, CDR1 is SGHRS and CDR2 YFSETQ. J gave up 2 bases and V 6 bases, and 6 bases lay outside the gene matches. The CDR3 runs 14 residues. The CDR3 DNA sequence: TGCGCCAGCACCCCGACAGGGGTTAACACTGAAGCTTTCTTT. The encoded protein is CASTPTGVNTEAFF.

This rearrangement joins TRBV19 to TRBJ2-3, with D perhaps TRBD2 (5 bases). The ends were cut back, 6 bases at V and 5 bases at J, with 15 bases in the middle. Germline assignment: CDR1 LNHDA and CDR2 SQIVND (reference sequence). This CDR3 has 14 amino acids. Here the CDR3 DNA reads TGTGCCAGTAGAAGGGATCCCGGGGAAGATACGCAGTATTTT. Amino acids: CASRRDPGEDTQYF.

The V call is TRBV9, the J call TRBJ2-3; D not certain. V was shortened by 4 bases and J by 4 bases, with 10 bases between the two germline ends. The CDR3 length is 13 residues. In germline, CDR1 is SGDLS, CDR2 YYNGEE. For the CDR3, the DNA is TGTGCCAGCAGCTTCACTTGGGCAGATACGCAGTATTTT. It specifies CASSFTWADTQYF.

This clone was observed a handful of times. J is TRBJ1-6 and V is TRBV2; no clear D. CDR1 SNHLY and CDR2 FYNNEI come from the germline V gene. V was pared by 8 bases and J by 9 bases, with 11 bases between. The CDR3 runs 12 residues. The CDR3 is CASDDGPSPLHF. As DNA, the CDR3 is TGTGCCAGCGACGACGGGCCTTCACCCCTCCACTTT.

About this clone: The CDR3 does not end in the conserved phenylalanine or tryptophan, so this is likely a read error. It is unclear where the CDR3 begins or ends on the DNA, so no DNA is shown, and the CDR3 is as TCRdb lists it. V and J are TRBV9 and TRBJ1-1. Germline assignment: CDR1 SGDLS and CDR2 YYNGEE. The CDR3 has 11 amino acids, counting both end residues. The CDR3 region is CASSVVEGPAV.

A few counts support this clone. J is TRBJ1-1 and V is TRBV2; perhaps TRBD1 as D (5 bases). Per germline, CDR1 SNHLY and CDR2 FYNNEI. Trimming left V 6 bases short and J 4 bases short, with 15 bases between. The CDR3 is 14 residues long. CDR3 in amino acids: CASRTGGLGTEAFF. CDR3 DNA sequence: TGTGCCAGCAGGACGGGGGGTCTGGGCACTGAAGCTTTCTTT.

The chain couples TRBV10-3 to TRBJ1-3, with unresolved D. Germline loops: CDR1 ENHRY, CDR2 SYGVKD. The ends were cut back, 4 bases at V and 1 base at J, with 8 bases in the middle. The CDR3 contains 14 residues. For the CDR3, the DNA is TGTGCCATCAGTGGAACGGAATCTGGAAACACCATATATTTT. Residues: CAISGTESGNTIYF.

The chain combines TRBV19 with TRBJ2-2; tentatively, D is TRBD2 (5 bases). The CDR3 runs to 16 residues. V lost 1 base, J lost 7 bases, and 16 bases lay in between. Germline CDR1 LNHDA, CDR2 SQIVND (reference sequence). CDR3 region: CASSIGVGPEGGELFF. CDR3 nucleotide sequence: TGTGCCAGTAGTATAGGGGTGGGCCCTGAGGGCGGGGAGCTGTTTTTT. Combining the CDR3 with reference TRBV19 and TRBJ2-2 gives the whole variable domain DGGITQSPKYLFRKEGQNVTLSCEQNLNHDAMYWYRQDPGQGLRLIYYSQIVNDFQKGDIAEGYSVSREKKESFPLTVTSAQKNPTAFYLCASSIGVGPEGGELFFGEGSRLTVL.

This clone was found a few times. V gene TRBV6-5 combines with J gene TRBJ1-3, with D maybe TRBD1 (6 bases). The CDR3 loop spans 15 amino acids. Looked up from germline, CDR1 is MNHEY and CDR2 is SVGAGI. With 5 bases removed from V and 0 bases from J, the gap between germline ends came to 11 bases. In nucleotides, the CDR3 is TGTGCCAGCAGTACGGGGGCCAACTCTGGAAACACCATATATTTT. This gives the protein CASSTGANSGNTIYF.

This chain uses TRBV30 with TRBJ1-1; no clear D. Trimming removed 0 bases at V and 10 bases at J, with 18 bases between. CDR1 GTSNPN and CDR2 SVGIG come from the germline V gene (reference sequence). This CDR3 is built from 14 residues. CDR3 DNA: TGTGCCTGGAGTGTCCTACGTGAGTTCAAGGGAGCTTTCTTT. This sequence encodes CAWSVLREFKGAFF.

The rearrangement links TRBV18 to TRBJ1-1, with D uncertain. This CDR3 has 14 amino acids. From germline, CDR1 is KGHSH and CDR2 LQKENI. V was trimmed by 3 bases and J by 4 bases, leaving 12 bases between them. The CDR3 reads CASSPRSAPTEAFF. CDR3 coding DNA: TGTGCCAGCTCACCTCGTTCCGCCCCCACTGAAGCTTTCTTT.

This clone was seen only once. The chain recombines TRBV4-3 with TRBJ1-3, with 8 bases that match TRBD1. V was pared by 3 bases and J by 4 bases, with 11 bases of the junction left unmatched. CDR1 and CDR2 (germline): LGHNA, YSLEER. There are 17 residues in the CDR3. The CDR3 is CASSHPLIRGQGNTIYF. Written as DNA, the CDR3 is TGCGCCAGCAGCCACCCCCTTATCAGGGGGCAAGGAAACACCATATATTTT.

The chain couples TRBV5-1 to TRBJ2-5, with TRBD2 matching 12 bases. Germline V gene sequence: CDR1 SGHRS, CDR2 YFSETQ. The CDR3 has 16 amino acids. Unmatched junction bases numbered 3, after V lost 0 bases and J lost 3 bases. CDR3 protein: CASSLEASGGEETQYF. CDR3 nucleotide sequence: TGCGCCAGCAGCTTGGAGGCTAGCGGGGGGGAAGAGACCCAGTACTTC.

This chain joins TRBV4-1 and TRBJ2-1, with TRBD2 matching 12 bases. Per the germline V gene, CDR1 is MGHRA and CDR2 is YSYEKL. The junction had 4 bases not matched to a gene; V was cut back by 0 bases and J by 4 bases. The CDR3 extends over 17 amino acids. Written as DNA, the CDR3 is TGCGCCAGCAGCCAAGAATCAGGACTAGCGGGGTACAATGAGCAGTTCTTC. Residues: CASSQESGLAGYNEQFF.

This clone was counted only a few times. The chain combines TRBV25-1 with TRBJ2-2; perhaps TRBD1 as D (5 bases). The V and J ends lost 4 bases and 7 bases respectively, with 10 bases between them. This CDR3 has 13 residues. Germline lookup yields CDR1 MGHDK and CDR2 SYGVNS. CDR3 region: CASSGGYGGELFF. The CDR3 DNA follows: TGTGCCAGCAGTGGGGGCTACGGCGGGGAGCTGTTTTTT.

The chain uses TRBV11-3 and TRBJ2-3, with 16 bases fitting TRBD2. Per germline, CDR1 SGHNT and CDR2 YENEEA. V lost 4 bases, J lost 6 bases, and 4 bases stayed unmatched. The CDR3 runs to 16 residues. DNA of the CDR3: TGTGCCAGCAGCTCGGGACTAGCGGGAGGGTGGGATACGCAGTATTTT. The encoded protein is CASSSGLAGGWDTQYF.

J is TRBJ2-7 and V is TRBV7-8, with TRBD1 as a possible D gene (7 bases). Trimming cost V 4 bases and J 0 bases, with 10 bases left between them. CDR1 is SGHVS and CDR2 is FQNEAQ in the germline V gene. The CDR3 spans 14 residues. CDR3 amino acids: CASSWRGHSYEQYF. In DNA form, the CDR3 reads TGTGCCAGCAGCTGGAGGGGGCACTCCTACGAGCAGTACTTC.

V and J are TRBV19 and TRBJ2-1, with TRBD1 matching over 8 bases. Germline CDR1 reads LNHDA; CDR2 reads SQIVND (reference sequence). CDR3 length: 15 amino acids. Trimming removed 5 bases from V and 3 bases from J; junction bases left unmatched: 6. The CDR3 nucleotides are TGTGCCAGTAGTTCCCGAGACAGGGGCTACAATGAGCAGTTCTTC. Its protein is CASSSRDRGYNEQFF.

V usage is TRBV7-2 and J usage is TRBJ1-2; D is uncertain. CDR1 and CDR2 from the germline V gene are SGHTA and FQGNSA. V lost 5 bases to trimming and J lost 4 bases, with 11 bases between them. The CDR3 has 13 residues. CDR3 loop: CASSPGSSYGYTF. CDR3 in DNA: TGTGCCAGCAGCCCGGGGTCCTCCTATGGCTACACCTTC.

The J gene is TRBJ2-1, the V gene TRBV7-2; 8 bases are shared with TRBD1. CDR3 length: 18 residues. V shed 5 bases, J shed 1 base, and the junction held 13 bases outside the gene matches. In germline, CDR1 is SGHTA, CDR2 FQGNSA. CDR3 in amino acids: CASSPRGDRGTSYNEQFF. The CDR3 DNA follows: TGTGCCAGCAGCCCCCGGGGTGACAGGGGTACTTCCTACAATGAGCAGTTCTTC.

This CDR3 is CASSRTDRGEEKLFF. CDR3 coding DNA: TGTGCCAGCAGTCGAACCGACAGGGGAGAAGAAAAACTGTTTTTT. The chain carries TRBV27 and TRBJ1-4; TRBD1 matches 8 bases. Germline lookup yields CDR1 MNHEY and CDR2 SMNVEV (reference sequence). V lost 5 bases, J lost 8 bases, and 10 bases stayed unmatched. The CDR3 totals 15 residues.

The chain has TRBV6-1 and TRBJ1-2, with a possible D match to TRBD1 (5 bases). The CDR3 runs 13 residues. V was cut by 0 bases and J by 5 bases, with 7 bases left in between. CDR1 and CDR2 (germline): MNHNS, SASEGT. CDR3 nucleotides: TGTGCCAGCAGTGAAGCGTGGGGGTATGGCTACACCTTC. It is translated as CASSEAWGYGYTF.